This T cell receptor (beta chain) is drawn from a study of blood T cell repertoires in COVID-19 (dated by TCRdb to the early 2020s). Regarding the complete study: Samples from collaborators originated in the United States, Italy and Spain and spanned both the acute and convalescent phases of COVID-19. The dataset comprised deeply sampled blood TCRbeta repertoires from subjects exposed to, actively infected with, or recovered from COVID-19. The repertoires were released in a freely available public database meant as a resource for research on the immune response to SARS-CoV-2. The samples were drawn from two sources: the first 160 participants of the ongoing ImmuneRACE study, and 1,254 subjects contributed by 6 global collaborators. The prospective study material was composed of cDNA or gDNA derived from T cells, B-cell-depleted T cells, or PBMCs. Where available, HLA class I and class II types were taken from metadata supplied by the sample provider and were not determined by assay-based typing. A de-identified subject ID, COVID-19 status, age in years and sex were almost always included in the sample metadata.

Remarks on this clone: Its antigen remains unidentified. Base qualities were left out, and no much larger clone turns up one base away.

V loses 4 bases of germline sequence and J loses 3 bases, and the interval between the two ends is 16 bases. CDR1 is given as MGHRA and CDR2 as YSYEKL, both from the germline V gene. The CDR3 has 16 amino acids, counting the end cysteine and phenylalanine. Left in the record is the CDR3 DNA by itself, 48 bases read in frame from the first base. TCRbeta CDR3 regions were amplified from genomic DNA using the immunoSEQ Assay, a bias-controlled multiplex PCR. The paper's data handling went like this. Within the assay, amplification of reference gene primers was used to estimate how many nucleated cells each sample contained. To quantify the absolute abundance of each unique TCRbeta CDR3 rearrangement, sequence reads were collapsed and filtered. For each sample, productive Simpson clonality was calculated as the square root of Simpson's diversity index across productive rearrangements. Here the immuneACCESS table is served through TCRdb, limited to in-frame sequences with V and J called. Missing clones are a known gap in these copies; in checked studies unresolved V genes cover under half, and the rest lacks a known reason. The V and J calls and the clone size are those of that table, but D and trimming were determined from the DNA. For this sample there are about 36,000 clones; 90% appear just once. The leading ten clones occupy roughly 5.2% of the sample.

Whole blood was collected in K2EDTA tubes by collaborating institutions according to the institutions' own protocols. For TCRbeta analysis, collaborator samples were shipped as frozen whole blood, as isolated PBMCs, or as DNA extracted from either sample type. Beyond this particular receptor, the publication reports: How much clinical and demographic metadata was included differed by source and by participant, and the metadata was provided uncurated.

The receptor comes from a human donor in a cohort sampled during active COVID-19. The specimen sequenced was peripheral blood. The chain couples TRBV4-1 to TRBJ2-1; the D gene is perhaps TRBD1, on 5 matching bases. The nucleotide sequence reads TGCGCCAGCAGCCTTCGGAGCCAGGGAAACTACAATGAGCAGTTCTTC. It encodes CASSLRSQGNYNEQFF.